Listed below are T cell receptor beta chains from one sample, sequenced in a study of T cells in Graves' hyperthyroidism and ophthalmopathy. A single record per CDR3 protein comes from TCRdb applying MiXCR to the multiplex PCR reads. The table lists 490,000 or so distinct CDR3 sequences, less than 25% of them singletons. Material: blood. Receptor source: a woman in her 70s with Graves' ophthalmopathy. Both conserved end residues are part of each CDR3. D genes are given only for firm matches. Clone size is stated in some rows and not others, as once, few, many or a class when expanded.

clone_size	v_call	j_call	d_call	cdr3_nt	cdr3_aa
few	TRBV28	TRBJ2-4	TRBD1	TGTGCCAGCACTCGACAGGGGCCAACCAAAAACATTCAGTACTTC	CASTRQGPTKNIQYF
few	TRBV20-1	TRBJ2-3	-	TGCAGTGCTAGAGATGTGAAAAGCACAGATACGCAGTATTTT	CSARDVKSTDTQYF
-	TRBV20-1	TRBJ2-1	-	TGCAGTGCTAGATCGGGACCCAGGAGAGCTAATGAGCAGTTCTTC	CSARSGPRRANEQFF
-	TRBV3-1	TRBJ2-5	-	TGTGCCAGCAGCCAAGGTAGCCTTCAAGAGACCCAGTACTTC	CASSQGSLQETQYF
-	TRBV7-9	TRBJ2-1	-	TGTGCCAGCAGCCTTGGGACTCCCCCCAATGAGCAGTTCTTC	CASSLGTPPNEQFF
few	TRBV6-2/TRBV6-3	TRBJ2-7	TRBD1	TGTGCCAGCGACGATCCGGGACAGGGGGACGAGCAGTACTTC	CASDDPGQGDEQYF
-	TRBV30	TRBJ2-7	-	TGTGCCTGGAGTCGACAGCCCGACTACGAGCAGTACTTC	CAWSRQPDYEQYF
few	TRBV7-2	TRBJ1-2	-	TGTGCCAGCAGCTTAGCCGGCGCAGTATGGGCCCTAAATGGCTACACCTTC	CASSLAGAVWALNGYTF
many	TRBV12-3/TRBV12-4	TRBJ2-3	-	TGTGCCAGCCGTTCCCAGAAGGGCCTCACAGATACGCAGTATTTT	CASRSQKGLTDTQYF
few	TRBV7-9	TRBJ1-4	-	TGTGCCAGCAGCTTATCTAAAGGACAGAATGAAAAACTGTTTTTT	CASSLSKGQNEKLFF
few	TRBV20-1	TRBJ1-2	-	TGCAGTGCTAGGAATGTGCGGTTCGATGGCTACACCTTC	CSARNVRFDGYTF
-	TRBV20-1	TRBJ2-5	TRBD2	TGCAGTGCTCCTCCGACTAGCGGGAAAGAGACCCAGTACTTC	CSAPPTSGKETQYF
-	TRBV12-3/TRBV12-4	TRBJ2-2	TRBD1	TGTGCCAGCAGTTTAATGCAGGGGGAGAACACCGGGGAGCTGTTTTTT	CASSLMQGENTGELFF
-	TRBV20-1	TRBJ2-1	-	TGCAGTGCTAGTCTAGGACCATCCTACAATGAGCAGTTCTTC	CSASLGPSYNEQFF
-	TRBV7-2	TRBJ2-7	TRBD2	TGTGCCAGCAGCTTCGCCCCGGCCGGGACTAGCGACGAGCAGTACTTC	CASSFAPAGTSDEQYF
few	TRBV5-1	TRBJ2-7	TRBD1	TGCGCCAGCAGCCCGACCGGGACAGCGTACTACGAGCAGTACTTC	CASSPTGTAYYEQYF
many	TRBV12-5	TRBJ2-7	-	TGTGCTAGTGGTTTGCCCCCAGCAATGGCGGCAGGCTACGAGCAGTACTTC	CASGLPPAMAAGYEQYF
-	TRBV7-9	TRBJ2-5	-	TGCGCCAGCAGCTTTCCTGGACAGAAGAAGACCCAGTACTTC	CASSFPGQKKTQYF
-	TRBV20-1	TRBJ2-3	TRBD1	TGCAGTGCTATCTTCCGGACAGGGAGCACAGATACGCAGTATTTT	CSAIFRTGSTDTQYF
many	TRBV28	TRBJ2-5	-	TGTGCCAGCAGTTTAGGACAGACCCAGTACTTC	CASSLGQTQYF
few	TRBV27	TRBJ1-4	TRBD1	TGTGCCAGCAGCGGGACAGGGTGGGAAAAACTGTTTTTT	CASSGTGWEKLFF
-	TRBV10-1	TRBJ1-1	-	TGCGCCAGCAGTCCGAACCCGACAGAGACTGAAGCTTTCTTT	CASSPNPTETEAFF
many	TRBV12-3/TRBV12-4	TRBJ2-1	-	TGTGCCAGCAGACGCGACCCGCCGGGTGACAATGAGCAGTTCTTC	CASRRDPPGDNEQFF
-	TRBV5-1	TRBJ1-1	TRBD1	TGCGCCAGCAGCTTGGTAGGACAGGGGCTCACTGAAGCTTTCTTT	CASSLVGQGLTEAFF
few	TRBV3-1	TRBJ2-7	-	TGTGCCAGCAGCCTCCGGACACCAAATGGGGTTTCCTACGAGCAGTACTTC	CASSLRTPNGVSYEQYF
-	TRBV6-1	TRBJ1-5	-	TGTGCCAGCAGGAGGGGAGATCAGCCCCAGCATTTT	CASRRGDQPQHF
few	TRBV12-3/TRBV12-4	TRBJ2-7	-	TGTGCCAGCAGTCCACGTGGGGCAGATCCCGAGCAGTACTTC	CASSPRGADPEQYF
few	TRBV4-1	TRBJ1-4	-	TGCGCCAGCAGCGCCAGACAGACCCATAATGAAAAACTGTTTTTT	CASSARQTHNEKLFF
-	TRBV7-6	TRBJ2-7	TRBD2	TGTGCCAGCAGCTCCCTACTAGCGTCTTACGAGCAGTACTTC	CASSSLLASYEQYF
-	TRBV6-2/TRBV6-3	TRBJ2-2	-	TGTGCCAGCAGTTATTTCCCTGGGGGGCTGCTGTTTTTT	CASSYFPGGLLFF
-	TRBV7-8	TRBJ2-1	TRBD2	TGTGCCAGCAGCCCGATTGGGACTAGCGGGACCAATGAGCAGTTCTTC	CASSPIGTSGTNEQFF
-	TRBV30	TRBJ2-5	-	TGTGCCTGGAGCCCAGGGGCGGGAGAGACCCAGTACTTC	CAWSPGAGETQYF
-	TRBV20-1	TRBJ2-2	-	TGCAGTGCTAGAGTCCCAGGTTACCCGTCCGGGGAGCTGTTTTTT	CSARVPGYPSGELFF
many	TRBV7-2	TRBJ2-2	-	TGTGCCAGCAGCTTAGCTGGAATGGCGGGGACGAACACCGGGGAGCTGTTTTTT	CASSLAGMAGTNTGELFF
few	TRBV5-1	TRBJ2-5	-	TGCGCCAGCCATACAGGAATCCAAGAGACCCAGTACTTC	CASHTGIQETQYF
-	TRBV10-2	TRBJ2-5	-	TGCGCCAGCAGTCCACTGTACCAAGAGACCCAGTACTTC	CASSPLYQETQYF
-	TRBV7-8	TRBJ2-1	TRBD1	TGTGCCAGCAGCCAGCCGAGTACGGACAGGCCTAATGAGCAGTTCTTC	CASSQPSTDRPNEQFF
few	TRBV11-2	TRBJ2-6	-	TGTGCCAGCAGCCAGGCCCCTGGGGCCAACGTCCTGACTTTC	CASSQAPGANVLTF
many	TRBV11-2	TRBJ2-7	-	TGTGCCAGCAGCTTGTCCAGGGGGGGCCTCGAGCAGTACTTC	CASSLSRGGLEQYF
few	TRBV20-1	TRBJ1-1	-	TGCAGTGCTAGTCGGTTAGGCATGAACACTGAAGCTTTCTTT	CSASRLGMNTEAFF
-	TRBV27	TRBJ2-7	TRBD2	TGTGCCAGCAGTCTACGGACTAGAGTAGCCTACGAGCAGTACTTC	CASSLRTRVAYEQYF
few	TRBV19	TRBJ2-3	-	TGTGCCAGTAATGGGGGCTCGAGATCATTAAGCACAGATACGCAGTATTTT	CASNGGSRSLSTDTQYF
-	TRBV19	TRBJ2-6	-	TGTGCCAGTAAGGCGGCAGAGAAGTTCTCTGGGGCCAACGTCCTGACTTTC	CASKAAEKFSGANVLTF
few	TRBV5-1	TRBJ2-1	-	TGCGCCAGCAGCAGTACCGGGACAACCTACAATGAGCAGTTCTTC	CASSSTGTTYNEQFF
-	TRBV7-6	TRBJ1-1	-	TGTGCCAGCAGCTTATTGCCGCTGTTCAGCACTGAAGCTTTCTTT	CASSLLPLFSTEAFF
-	TRBV6-1	TRBJ1-6	TRBD1	TGTGCCAGCAGGATGGGACAGGGGTTATCACCCCTCCACTTT	CASRMGQGLSPLHF
many	TRBV12-3/TRBV12-4	TRBJ2-2	-	TGTGCCAGCAGTCCCCTAGGCGCGGGGGCGGCCGGGGAGCTGTTTTTT	CASSPLGAGAAGELFF
-	TRBV15	TRBJ2-7	-	TGTGCCACCAGCAGAGAGGTCAGGGTAGGTGAGCAGTACTTC	CATSREVRVGEQYF
-	TRBV9	TRBJ2-7	TRBD2	TGTGCCAGCAGCGTAGACCTAGCGGGAGTCTACGAGCAGTACTTC	CASSVDLAGVYEQYF
few	TRBV30	TRBJ2-3	-	TGTGCCTGGAGTGTACGGCTGGATACGCAGTATTTT	CAWSVRLDTQYF
few	TRBV6-2/TRBV6-3	TRBJ2-7	TRBD2	TGTGCCAGCAGTGGGGGGGGGACTTCTTACTACGAGCAGTACTTC	CASSGGGTSYYEQYF
-	TRBV19	TRBJ2-6	-	TGTGCCAGTAGTATTAACTCCGGTGGGGCCAACGTCCTGACTTTC	CASSINSGGANVLTF
few	TRBV29-1	TRBJ2-5	-	TGCAGCGTTGTTGAGGGTACGGGGACCCAGTACTTC	CSVVEGTGTQYF
-	TRBV29-1	TRBJ2-5	-	TGTAGCGTTGCACTGAGCGAGACCCAGTACTTC	CSVALSETQYF
many	TRBV2	TRBJ2-7	-	TGTGCCAGCAGTGTACGCAGGGCCGGCGGCGAGCAGTACTTC	CASSVRRAGGEQYF
-	TRBV20-1	TRBJ1-5	TRBD1	TGCAGTGCTATTTTGCAGGGGGATCAGCCCCAGCATTTT	CSAILQGDQPQHF
-	TRBV30	TRBJ1-2	-	TGTGCCTGGAGTGGAATCCTCGAAGACAGGATTCGTACCTATGGCTACACCTTC	CAWSGILEDRIRTYGYTF
-	TRBV10-3	TRBJ1-5	-	TGTGCCATCAGTGAGGGCTCAAATAGCAATCAGCCCCAGCATTTT	CAISEGSNSNQPQHF